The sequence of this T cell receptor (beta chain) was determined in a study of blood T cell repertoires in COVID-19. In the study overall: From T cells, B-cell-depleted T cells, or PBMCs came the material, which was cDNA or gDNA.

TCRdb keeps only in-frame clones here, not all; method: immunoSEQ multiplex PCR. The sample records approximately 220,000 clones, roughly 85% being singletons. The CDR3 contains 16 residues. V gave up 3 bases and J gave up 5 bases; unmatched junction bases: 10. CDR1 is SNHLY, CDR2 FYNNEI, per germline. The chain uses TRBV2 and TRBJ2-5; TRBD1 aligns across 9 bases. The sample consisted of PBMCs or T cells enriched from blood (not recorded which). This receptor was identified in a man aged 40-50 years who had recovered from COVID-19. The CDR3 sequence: CASSEGHRGRGETQYF. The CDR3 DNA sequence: TGTGCCAGCAGTGAGGGACACAGGGGGCGGGGGGAGACCCAGTACTTC.